The 8 T cell receptor beta chains below come from one sample, sequenced in a study of cytomegalovirus exposure and HLA in healthy donors. The PCR employed 60 Vbeta primers together with 13 Jbeta primers. Produced via immunoSEQ multiplex PCR; TCRdb's table is partial and in-frame only. The sample consists of approximately 160,000 clones, 75% to 85% of them appearing once. The sequenced material came from PBMCs. The receptors originated from a woman in her forties or fifties in good health and CMV-seropositive.

The chain links TRBV7-3 to TRBJ2-2; tentatively, D is TRBD1 (7 bases). The CDR3 is made up of 16 amino acids. The V gene's germline CDR1 is SGHTA and CDR2 FQGTGA. V was clipped by 0 bases and J by 5 bases, with 13 bases between them. CDR3 sequence reads: CASSLTRGARTGELFF. For the CDR3, the DNA is TGTGCCAGCAGCTTAACCAGGGGGGCGAGGACCGGGGAGCTGTTTTTT.

The chain uses TRBV30 and TRBJ1-3, with D unresolved. The CDR3 consists of 14 residues. The ends were cut back, 4 bases at V and 0 bases at J, with 10 bases in the middle. Germline V gene sequence: CDR1 GTSNPN, CDR2 SVGIG (reference sequence). DNA of the CDR3: TGTGCCTGGACTAGAAGATTCTCTGGAAACACCATATATTTT. The encoded protein is CAWTRRFSGNTIYF. Together with reference TRBV30 and TRBJ1-3, the CDR3 gives the full variable domain: SQTIHQWPATLVQPVGSPLSLECTVEGTSNPNLYWYRQAAGRGLQLLFYSVGIGQISSEVPQNLSASRPQDRQFILSSKKLLLSDSGFYLCAWTRRFSGNTIYFGEGSWLTVV.

Comment on this clone: Other DNA sequences from this sample encode an identical CDR3 as well. The chain joins TRBV5-1 to TRBJ1-1; no reliable D call. The CDR3 extends over 13 amino acids. V was pared by 1 base and J by 4 bases, with 8 bases between. Germline V gene sequence: CDR1 SGHRS, CDR2 YFSETQ. Here the CDR3 reads CASSLRGGTEAFF. The CDR3 DNA is TGCGCCAGCAGCTTGCGGGGTGGCACTGAAGCTTTCTTT.

J is TRBJ2-1 and V is TRBV5-6, with D tentatively TRBD1 (6 bases). With 2 bases removed from V and 8 bases from J, the gap between germline ends came to 11 bases. The CDR3 has 13 amino acids. Germline loops: CDR1 SGHDT, CDR2 YYEEEE. CDR3 in amino acids: CASSLRTVHEQFF. CDR3 coding DNA: TGTGCCAGCAGCTTAAGGACAGTCCATGAGCAGTTCTTC.

The rearrangement uses TRBV21-1 and TRBJ2-7; TRBD1 reflects the table's D call only, with no check against the DNA. TRBV21-1 has pseudogene status. This CDR3 has 19 residues. CDR3 in amino acids: CASSPDGGNGTGKWYEQYF. In nucleotides, the CDR3 is TGTGCCAGCAGCCCGGACGGGGGGAACGGGACAGGAAAGTGGTACGAGCAGTACTTC.

The chain joins TRBV20-1 to TRBJ2-3; D is unclear. Germline-derived CDR1 and CDR2 are DFQATT and SNEGSKA (reference sequence). Trimming removed 1 base from V and 6 bases from J, with 5 bases in between. This CDR3 is built from 11 residues. CDR3 amino acids: CSARGRDTQYF. The CDR3, as DNA: TGCAGTGCTAGAGGGCGGGATACGCAGTATTTT.

The chain recombines TRBV27 with TRBJ2-1; 10 nucleotides match TRBD2. Trimming removed 5 bases from V and 3 bases from J; junction bases left unmatched: 7. The length of the CDR3 is 16 residues. From germline, CDR1 is MNHEY and CDR2 SMNVEV (reference sequence). The CDR3 DNA is TGTGCCAGCAGTGAGCTAGCGGGGGTGATCTACAATGAGCAGTTCTTC. Translating gives CASSELAGVIYNEQFF.

The rearrangement joins TRBV4-1 to TRBJ1-2, with 7 bases matching TRBD1. V gave up 0 bases and J gave up 4 bases; unmatched junction bases: 8. Germline V gives CDR1 MGHRA, CDR2 YSYEKL. There are 16 residues in the CDR3. The CDR3 region has the DNA TGCGCCAGCAGCCAAGATCTAGGGGGCTTTGGCTATGGCTACACCTTC. This gives the protein CASSQDLGGFGYGYTF.